This TCR beta chain derives from a study of blood T cell repertoires in COVID-19 (dated by TCRdb to 2020 to 2021). In the study overall: The collaborator samples originated in the United States, Italy and Spain and spanned the acute and convalescent phases of COVID-19. The material from the prospective study consisted of cDNA or gDNA derived from T cells, B-cell-depleted T cells, or PBMCs. Subjects who had been exposed to COVID-19, were actively infected with it, or had recovered from it provided the deeply sampled blood TCRbeta repertoires that made up the dataset. A freely available public database, intended as a resource for researchers studying the immune response to SARS-CoV-2, is where the repertoires were released. Samples were obtained from the ongoing ImmuneRACE study (first 160 participants) and from over a thousand subjects provided by 6 global collaborators. A de-identified subject ID, COVID-19 status, age in years and sex were almost always included in the sample metadata. Where HLA class I and class II types were available, the types were taken from metadata supplied by the sample provider, not from assay-based typing. Beyond this particular receptor, the publication reports: The quantity of clinical and demographic metadata differed by source and by participant and was supplied without curation.

The immunoSEQ Assay, a bias-controlled multiplex PCR, was used to amplify TCRbeta CDR3 regions from genomic DNA. The authors' analysis ran thus. The number of nucleated cells in each sample was estimated by amplification of reference gene primers within the assay. Sequence reads were collapsed and filtered to measure the absolute abundance of every unique TCRbeta CDR3 rearrangement. For each sample, productive Simpson clonality was calculated as the square root of Simpson's diversity index across productive rearrangements. What TCRdb holds here is the immuneACCESS table cut down to in-frame rearrangements. Part of the clones is not present; checked against another copy, under half of the missing clones reflect an unresolved V gene, and the others are unexplained. The DNA was the basis for D and trimming; V, J and clone size are from that table. For this sample the table gives almost 200,000 clones, of which approximately 88% were detected only once. Jointly, the top ten make up around 8.4% of the sample.

Participants in the prospective study were enrolled through a virtual design, were aged about 18 to 90 years, and lived in fewer than 30 United States geographic areas. To assign participants to cohorts, the prospective study relied on clinical history that participants themselves reported in a screening survey and a study questionnaire. ImmuneRACE Cohort 3 recovered participants were defined by two consecutive negative NP/OP PCR tests, healthcare professional clearance, or symptom resolution. In the prospective study, whole blood, serum and a nasopharyngeal or oropharyngeal swab were collected from each participant by mobile phlebotomists. Participants in the prospective study had the option to provide additional blood draws and questionnaires over a roughly 2-month period. Prospective study blood samples were shipped either frozen or at room temperature before DNA extraction. After removal of 5 bases from V and 9 bases from J, the junction retains 4 bases not matched to a gene. From cysteine to phenylalanine, the CDR3 is 13 amino acids long. The CDR3 DNA has 39 bases and is translated from base 1. CDR1 is given as MDHEN and CDR2 as SYDVKM, both from the germline V gene.

With respect to this clone: This clone's antigen is unknown. No much larger clone is present one base from it, and per-base qualities are unavailable.

Sequencing was performed on PBMCs or T cells enriched from blood (not recorded which). The receptor chain draws on TRBV28 and TRBJ1-6; 7 bases in between match TRBD1. This TCR was sampled from a woman younger than 30 who had recovered from COVID-19. The DNA sequence follows: TGTGCCAGCAGTAGACAGGGAACTTCACCCCTCCACTTT. Its translation reads: CASSRQGTSPLHF.